This T cell receptor (beta chain) is drawn from a study of blood T cell repertoires in COVID-19. Method: immunoSEQ multiplex PCR; TCRdb's copy keeps in-frame clones and lacks some. Found here are under 60,000 clones, under 95% of them singletons; the top ten hold roughly 4%. CDR1 and CDR2 from the germline V gene are MDHEN and SYDVKM. V dropped 6 bases and J dropped 1 base, with 13 bases sitting between them. CDR3 length equals 15 residues. Sequenced: peripheral blood. The clonotype was recovered from a human donor in a cohort sampled during active COVID-19. J is TRBJ1-5 and V is TRBV28; no firm D call. The CDR3 DNA sequence: TGTGCCAGCAGCCACCACCAGGTGAGCAATCAGCCCCAGCATTTT. It specifies CASSHHQVSNQPQHF.